This T cell receptor (beta chain) was recovered during a study of T cells in Graves' hyperthyroidism and ophthalmopathy. Looked up from germline, CDR1 is MGHRA and CDR2 is YSYEKL. CDR3 size: 18 residues. J lost 4 bases, V lost 1 base, and 15 bases had no gene match. This clonotype came up many times. The investigators amplified TCR beta CDR3 regions from RNA transcripts. HTBI primers were employed in a first-round RT-PCR of the TCR CDR3. TCRdb reprocessed the multiplex PCR reads via MiXCR and lists one record per CDR3 protein. The sample includes roughly 500,000 distinct CDR3 sequences, 40% to 50% of them seen just once.

This sequence was found in an adult woman with Graves' disease, either hyperthyroidism or ophthalmopathy (not recorded which). Sequencing was performed on peripheral blood or thyroid tissue (not recorded which). The chain carries TRBV4-1 and TRBJ2-5; 7 positions agree with TRBD2. For the CDR3, the DNA is TGCGCCAGCAGCCAAGGGCTAGCGGCACCCCGCGGGGGAGAGACCCAGTACTTC. It encodes CASSQGLAAPRGGETQYF.